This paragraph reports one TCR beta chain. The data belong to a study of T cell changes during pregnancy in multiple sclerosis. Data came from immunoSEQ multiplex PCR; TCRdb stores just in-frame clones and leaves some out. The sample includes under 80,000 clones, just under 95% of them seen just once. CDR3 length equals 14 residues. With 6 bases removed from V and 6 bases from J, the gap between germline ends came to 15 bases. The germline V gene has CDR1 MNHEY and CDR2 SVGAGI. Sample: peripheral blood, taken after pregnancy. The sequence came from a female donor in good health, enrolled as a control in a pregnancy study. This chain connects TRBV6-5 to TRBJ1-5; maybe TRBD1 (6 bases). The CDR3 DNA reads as TGTGCCAGCAGCCAAATAACAGGGCGTCAGCCCCAGCATTTT. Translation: CASSQITGRQPQHF.